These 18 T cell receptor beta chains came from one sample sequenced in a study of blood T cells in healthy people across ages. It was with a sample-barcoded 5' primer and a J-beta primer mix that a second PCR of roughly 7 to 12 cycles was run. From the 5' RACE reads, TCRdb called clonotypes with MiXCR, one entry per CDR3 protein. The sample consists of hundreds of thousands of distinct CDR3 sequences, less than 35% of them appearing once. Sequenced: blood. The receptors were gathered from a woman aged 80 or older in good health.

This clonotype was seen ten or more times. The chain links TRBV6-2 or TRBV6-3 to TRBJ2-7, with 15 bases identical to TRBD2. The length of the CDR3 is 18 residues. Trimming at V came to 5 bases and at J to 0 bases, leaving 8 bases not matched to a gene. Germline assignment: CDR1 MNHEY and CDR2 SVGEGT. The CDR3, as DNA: TGTGCCAGCAGTGACCAGGGACTAGCGGGGGGAGCCTCCTACGAGCAGTACTTC. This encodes CASSDQGLAGGASYEQYF.

Here the CDR3 reads CASSLSPTHRTQYF. The CDR3 DNA reads as TGTGCCAGCAGTTTGTCGCCCACCCATAGGACCCAGTACTTC. The genes are TRBV12-3 or TRBV12-4 and TRBJ2-5; no definite D call. V lost 3 bases, J lost 7 bases, and 15 bases lay in between. The CDR3 is 14 residues long.

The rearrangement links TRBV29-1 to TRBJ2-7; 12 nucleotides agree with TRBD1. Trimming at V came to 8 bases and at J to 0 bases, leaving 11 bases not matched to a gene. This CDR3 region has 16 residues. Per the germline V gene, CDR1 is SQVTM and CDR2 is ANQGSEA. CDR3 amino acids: CSIGGTGGEPSYEQYF. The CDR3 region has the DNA TGCAGCATCGGGGGGACAGGGGGCGAGCCCTCCTACGAGCAGTACTTC.

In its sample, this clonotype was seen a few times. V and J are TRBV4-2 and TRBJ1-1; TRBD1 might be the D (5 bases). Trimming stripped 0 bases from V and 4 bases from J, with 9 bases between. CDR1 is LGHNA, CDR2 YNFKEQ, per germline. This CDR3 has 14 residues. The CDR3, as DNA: TGTGCCAGCAGCCAAGATCCGGGACCCACTGAAGCTTTCTTT. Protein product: CASSQDPGPTEAFF.

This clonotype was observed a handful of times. CDR3 loop: CATSRDLEVSGAFF. The CDR3 DNA sequence: TGTGCCACCAGCAGAGATCTTGAGGTTTCGGGGGCTTTCTTT. The rearrangement links TRBV15 to TRBJ1-1; D remains ambiguous. Trimming left V 0 bases short and J 11 bases short, with 16 bases between. The CDR3 extends over 14 amino acids. Germline V gene sequence: CDR1 LNHNV, CDR2 YYDKDF (reference sequence).

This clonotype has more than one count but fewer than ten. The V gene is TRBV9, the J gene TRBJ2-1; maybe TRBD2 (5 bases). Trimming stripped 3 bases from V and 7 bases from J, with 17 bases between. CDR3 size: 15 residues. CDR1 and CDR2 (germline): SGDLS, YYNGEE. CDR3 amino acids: CASSGEGPRQNEQFF. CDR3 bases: TGTGCCAGCAGCGGCGAGGGCCCACGCCAGAATGAGCAGTTCTTC.

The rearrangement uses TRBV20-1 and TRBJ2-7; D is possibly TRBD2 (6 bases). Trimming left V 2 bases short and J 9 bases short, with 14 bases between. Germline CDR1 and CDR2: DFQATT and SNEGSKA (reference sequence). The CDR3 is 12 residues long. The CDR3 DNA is TGCAGTGCTAGAAAGGTCGGGAGTAGGCAGTACTTC. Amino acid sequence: CSARKVGSRQYF.

This chain's CDR3 is CASSSETKGLGEQYF. The CDR3, as DNA: TGTGCCAGCAGCTCGGAGACGAAGGGTTTGGGCGAGCAGTACTTC. This chain links TRBV7-2 with TRBJ2-4, with D unresolved. Near its end, the DNA agrees better with TRBJ2-7, so the J call may be wrong. The CDR3 totals 15 residues. Germline V gene lookup returns CDR1 SGHTA and CDR2 FQGNSA.

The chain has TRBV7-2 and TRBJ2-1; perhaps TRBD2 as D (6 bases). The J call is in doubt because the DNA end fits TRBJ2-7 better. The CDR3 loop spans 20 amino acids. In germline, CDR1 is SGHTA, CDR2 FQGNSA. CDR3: CASSLGEAGRLRRVYNEQYF. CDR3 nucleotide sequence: TGTGCCAGCAGCTTAGGTGAGGCAGGGAGGCTTCGAAGGGTCTACAATGAGCAGTACTTC.

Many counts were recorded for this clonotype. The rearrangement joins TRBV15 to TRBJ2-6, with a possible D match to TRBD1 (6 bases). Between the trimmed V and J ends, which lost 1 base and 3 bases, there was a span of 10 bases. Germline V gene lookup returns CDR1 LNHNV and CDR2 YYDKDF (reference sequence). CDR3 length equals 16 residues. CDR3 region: CATSRGGLGGANVLTF. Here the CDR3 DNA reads TGTGCCACCAGCAGAGGGGGGCTTGGTGGGGCCAACGTCCTGACTTTC.

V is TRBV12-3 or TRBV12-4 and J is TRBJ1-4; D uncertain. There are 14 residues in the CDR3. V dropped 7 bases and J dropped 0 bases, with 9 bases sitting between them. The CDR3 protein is CASKLGTTNEKLFF. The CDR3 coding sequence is TGTGCCAGCAAACTCGGAACAACTAATGAAAAACTGTTTTTT.

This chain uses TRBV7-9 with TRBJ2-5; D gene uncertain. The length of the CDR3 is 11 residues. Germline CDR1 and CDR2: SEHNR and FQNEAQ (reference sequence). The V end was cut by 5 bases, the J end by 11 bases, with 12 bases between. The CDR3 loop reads CASSPIVEQYF. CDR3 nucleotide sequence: TGTGCCAGCAGCCCGATAGTTGAGCAGTACTTC.

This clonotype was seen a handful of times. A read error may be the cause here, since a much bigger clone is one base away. Here the CDR3 reads CSAGRTGANTGERFF. DNA of the CDR3: TGCAGTGCTGGTCGGACAGGGGCGAACACCGGGGAGCGGTTTTTT. The chain has TRBV20-1 and TRBJ2-2, with 9 bases aligning to TRBD1. The length of the CDR3 is 15 residues. Germline V lookup: CDR1 DFQATT, CDR2 SNEGSKA (reference sequence).

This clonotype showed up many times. CDR3 protein: CATSDRRPGSNEQFF. In DNA form, the CDR3 reads TGTGCCACCAGTGATCGGCGCCCGGGATCCAATGAGCAGTTCTTC. The gene calls are TRBV24-1 and TRBJ2-1; TRBD2 might be the D (5 bases). The CDR3 contains 15 residues. The V gene lost 3 bases and the J gene lost 6 bases, with 14 bases spanning the gap. The V gene's germline CDR1 is KGHDR and CDR2 SFDVKD.

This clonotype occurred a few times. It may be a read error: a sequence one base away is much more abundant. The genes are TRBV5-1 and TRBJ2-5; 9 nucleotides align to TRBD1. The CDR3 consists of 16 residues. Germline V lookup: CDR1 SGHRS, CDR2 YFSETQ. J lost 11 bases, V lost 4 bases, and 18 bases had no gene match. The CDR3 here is CASSAEGQGFHNEQYF. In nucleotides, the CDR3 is TGCGCCAGCAGCGCAGAAGGACAGGGGTTCCACAATGAGCAGTACTTC.

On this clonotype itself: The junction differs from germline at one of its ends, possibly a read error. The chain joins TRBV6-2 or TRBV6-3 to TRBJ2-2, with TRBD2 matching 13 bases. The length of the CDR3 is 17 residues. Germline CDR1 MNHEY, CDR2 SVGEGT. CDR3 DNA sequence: TGTGCCAGCGGGGGACTAGCGGGGCCGCTTTCCGCCGGGGAGCGGTTTTTT. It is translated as CASGGLAGPLSAGERFF.

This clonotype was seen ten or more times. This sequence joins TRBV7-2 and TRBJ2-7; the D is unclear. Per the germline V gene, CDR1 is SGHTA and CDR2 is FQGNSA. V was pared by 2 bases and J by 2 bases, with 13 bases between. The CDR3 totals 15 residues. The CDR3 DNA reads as TGTGCCAGCAGCTTATTCCCAGAGCAGACCTACGAGCAGTACTTC. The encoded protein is CASSLFPEQTYEQYF.

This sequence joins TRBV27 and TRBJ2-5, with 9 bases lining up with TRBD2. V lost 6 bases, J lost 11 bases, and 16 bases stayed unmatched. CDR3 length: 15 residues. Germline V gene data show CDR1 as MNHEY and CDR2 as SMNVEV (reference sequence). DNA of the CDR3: TGTGCCAGCAGGCAAGCGGGGGGACTCTACAATGAGCAGTACTTC. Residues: CASRQAGGLYNEQYF.